This is a list of T cell receptor beta chains from one sample in a study of cytomegalovirus exposure and HLA in healthy donors. The method was immunoSEQ multiplex PCR; TCRdb's version includes in-frame clones alone and lacks a portion of them. The table lists some 100,000 clones, roughly 76% of them singletons. The sample taken for sequencing was PBMCs. All receptors derive from a man aged 50 or older in good health and CMV-seropositive. The CDR3 runs from the conserved cysteine through the conserved F or W. The D gene is left open where the match is weak. The listing skips clone size in some rows; elsewhere it reads once, few, many or a size class.

>TRBV28|TRBJ2-7|TRBD2|NA
CASSTLGAGESYEQYF
TGTGCCAGCAGTACCCTCGGAGCGGGAGAGTCCTACGAGCAGTACTTC
>TRBV6-6|TRBJ1-2|TRBD1|NA
CASSERTGANYGYTF
TGTGCCAGCAGTGAGAGGACAGGGGCGAACTATGGCTACACCTTC
>TRBV25-1|TRBJ2-2|NA|NA
CASSGRGTGELFF
TGTGCCAGCAGTGGTCGGGGGACCGGGGAGCTGTTTTTT
>TRBV7-9|TRBJ2-3|TRBD1|once
CASSSTRQGIDTQYF
TGTGCCAGCAGCTCAACCCGACAGGGGATAGATACGCAGTATTTT
>TRBV6-5|TRBJ2-7|TRBD1|NA
CASSYAGQGIYEQYF
TGTGCCAGCAGTTACGCGGGACAGGGGATCTACGAGCAGTACTTC
>TRBV6-5|TRBJ1-1|NA|NA
CASRVLGREAEAFF
TGTGCCAGCAGAGTTCTAGGGCGGGAGGCCGAAGCTTTCTTT
>TRBV6-5|TRBJ1-1|NA|NA
CAAVGAQNTEAFF
TGTGCAGCGGTCGGAGCACAGAACACTGAAGCTTTCTTT
>TRBV29-1|TRBJ2-3|TRBD2|NA
CSVVGGGGTDTQYF
TGCAGCGTTGTGGGGGGAGGGGGCACAGATACGCAGTATTTT
>TRBV6-1|TRBJ2-7|NA|NA
CASTRGGSYEQYF
TGTGCCAGCACTAGGGGGGGGTCCTACGAGCAGTACTTC
>TRBV5-1|TRBJ1-4|NA|NA
CASSLFFGGREKLFF
TGCGCCAGCAGCCTGTTTTTCGGGGGGCGTGAAAAACTGTTTTTT
>TRBV4-3|TRBJ1-6|TRBD1|NA
CASSQGQGFYDSPLHF
TGCGCCAGCAGCCAAGGACAGGGGTTTTATGATTCACCCCTCCACTTT
>TRBV7-9|TRBJ2-7|TRBD1|NA
CASSPTGGPYEQYF
TGTGCCAGCAGCCCCACAGGGGGCCCCTACGAGCAGTACTTC
>TRBV4-1|TRBJ2-6|NA|few
CASSHTDRLLTGANVLTF
TGCGCCAGCAGCCACACCGACAGGTTGCTTACTGGGGCCAACGTCCTGACTTTC
>TRBV28|TRBJ2-7|TRBD1|NA
CASRRTGGGYEQYF
TGTGCCAGCAGGCGGACAGGGGGAGGGTACGAGCAGTACTTC
>TRBV11-2|TRBJ2-2|TRBD2|NA
CASSSYRGVQPGELFF
TGTGCCAGCAGCTCTTATCGGGGGGTACAACCCGGGGAGCTGTTTTTT
>TRBV9|TRBJ1-6|TRBD1|NA
CASSVSGQGGNSPLHF
TGTGCCAGCAGCGTCTCAGGACAGGGAGGCAATTCACCCCTCCACTTT
>TRBV18|TRBJ2-2|TRBD2|NA
CASSPPGLAGMTGELFF
TGTGCCAGCTCACCACCGGGACTAGCGGGAATGACCGGGGAGCTGTTTTTT
>TRBV5-1|TRBJ1-6|NA|few
CASSLSGDYNSPLHF
TGCGCCAGCAGCTTGTCCGGGGATTATAATTCACCCCTCCACTTT
>TRBV18|TRBJ2-7|NA|few
CASSMAASYEQYF
TGTGCCAGCTCAATGGCCGCTAGCTACGAGCAGTACTTC
>TRBV25-1|TRBJ2-3|NA|NA
CASSVTGRRTDTQYF
TGTGCCAGCAGTGTGACAGGGAGGAGGACAGATACGCAGTATTTT
>TRBV6-1|TRBJ1-1|NA|NA
CASSSTENTEAFF
TGTGCCAGCAGCAGCACAGAGAACACTGAAGCTTTCTTT
>TRBV27|TRBJ2-2|NA|NA
CASNNLATNTGELFF
TGTGCCAGTAACAACCTAGCCACGAACACCGGGGAGCTGTTTTTT
>TRBV6-1|TRBJ1-6|NA|NA
CASSPRGNDSPLHF
TGTGCCAGCAGCCCCAGGGGTAATGATTCACCCCTCCACTTT
>TRBV5-6|TRBJ2-5|TRBD2|NA
CASSQGLAGGVETQYF
TGTGCCAGCAGCCAGGGACTAGCGGGAGGAGTGGAGACCCAGTACTTC
>TRBV7-6|TRBJ2-7|NA|NA
CASSLASASNEQYF
TGTGCCAGCAGCTTAGCGTCGGCTAGCAACGAGCAGTACTTC
>TRBV5-1|TRBJ2-1|NA|NA
CASSSASSYNEQFF
TGCGCCAGCAGTAGTGCGAGCTCCTACAATGAGCAGTTCTTC
>TRBV6-5|TRBJ2-4|NA|NA
CASSLNQGRGNIQYF
TGTGCCAGCAGTTTAAATCAGGGCAGGGGAAACATTCAGTACTTC
>TRBV7-9|TRBJ2-3|TRBD2|NA
CASRQGLAGGRTDTQYF
TGTGCCAGCAGGCAGGGACTAGCGGGAGGACGCACAGATACGCAGTATTTT
>TRBV7-9|TRBJ2-3|TRBD2|NA
CASSPSGKADTQYF
TGTGCCAGCAGCCCTAGCGGGAAGGCAGATACGCAGTATTTT
>TRBV7-9|TRBJ2-3|TRBD1|NA
CASSFGQGQGDTQYF
TGTGCCAGCAGCTTCGGACAGGGCCAAGGGGATACGCAGTATTTT
>TRBV4-2|TRBJ2-7|NA|NA
CASSQGVLEAYEQYF
TGTGCCAGCAGCCAAGGGGTACTAGAAGCCTACGAGCAGTACTTC
>TRBV19|TRBJ2-4|NA|NA
CASRTETLAKNIQYF
TGTGCCAGTAGGACAGAGACTTTAGCCAAAAACATTCAGTACTTC
>TRBV7-9|TRBJ2-1|TRBD2|NA
CASSGLGEYNEQFF
TGTGCCAGCAGCGGACTAGGGGAGTACAATGAGCAGTTCTTC
>TRBV30|TRBJ2-4|TRBD1|few
CAWSELGQGEAKNIQYF
TGTGCCTGGAGTGAGCTCGGACAGGGAGAAGCCAAAAACATTCAGTACTTC
>TRBV29-1|TRBJ2-3|TRBD2|few
CSVDSGSGTDTQYF
TGCAGCGTAGATAGCGGGAGTGGCACAGATACGCAGTATTTT
>TRBV15|TRBJ2-3|NA|NA
CATSRAGNTDTQYF
TGTGCCACCAGCAGAGCGGGGAACACAGATACGCAGTATTTT
>TRBV6-1|TRBJ1-2|TRBD1|NA
CASSVTGTVSYGYTF
TGTGCCAGCAGTGTAACCGGGACAGTGTCTTATGGCTACACCTTC
>TRBV5-4|TRBJ2-5|NA|once
CASRRQRDRQETQYF
TGTGCCAGCAGGAGACAGAGAGATCGCCAAGAGACCCAGTACTTC
>TRBV5-1|TRBJ2-7|TRBD2|NA
CASSLGAGGPSEQYF
TGCGCCAGCAGCTTGGGAGCGGGAGGGCCTTCCGAGCAGTACTTC
>TRBV27|TRBJ2-5|TRBD1|NA
CASSYRDRVGETQYF
TGTGCCAGCAGTTACCGGGACAGGGTAGGGGAGACCCAGTACTTC
>TRBV5-1|TRBJ2-2|NA|NA
CASSSPSGGGELFF
TGCGCCAGCAGCTCCCCCTCCGGTGGCGGGGAGCTGTTTTTT
>TRBV6-1|TRBJ1-5|NA|few
CASSEYRDQPQHF
TGTGCCAGCAGTGAGTACAGAGATCAGCCCCAGCATTTT
>TRBV18|TRBJ2-5|NA|NA
CASSTGLQETQYF
TGTGCCAGCTCAACGGGTCTTCAAGAGACCCAGTACTTC
>TRBV7-8|TRBJ2-7|TRBD2|NA
CASSFPGRGGAYEQYF
TGTGCCAGCAGCTTCCCCGGGCGGGGGGGGGCCTACGAGCAGTACTTC